One sample yielded the 30 T cell receptor beta chains listed below, sequenced in a study of T cells in Graves' hyperthyroidism and ophthalmopathy. Researchers amplified the TCR beta CDR3 regions from RNA transcripts. The primer set for the first-round RT-PCR of the TCR CDR3 was HTBI. TCRdb used MiXCR to reprocess the multiplex PCR reads, holding one entry per CDR3 protein. There are roughly 500,000 distinct CDR3 sequences in the sample; around 43% occur only once, and about two fifths lies in the top ten. Input material: peripheral blood or thyroid tissue (not recorded which). The receptors derive from an adult woman with Graves' disease, either hyperthyroidism or ophthalmopathy (not recorded which).

V usage is TRBV7-9 and J usage is TRBJ1-1; possible D gene TRBD1, 6 bases. The CDR3 has 11 amino acids. The V gene's germline CDR1 is SEHNR and CDR2 FQNEAQ (reference sequence). The V gene lost 10 bases and the J gene lost 3 bases, with 9 bases spanning the gap. The CDR3 nucleotides read TGTGCCACCCAGGGGCACACTGAAGCTTTCTTT. This encodes CATQGHTEAFF.

The rearrangement uses TRBV9 and TRBJ1-3, with a weak D call TRBD1 (5 bases). This CDR3 has 17 residues. V lost 3 bases and J 4 bases, leaving 20 bases between the germline ends. Per the germline V gene, CDR1 is SGDLS and CDR2 is YYNGEE. The CDR3 spells CASSGGDRSSGGNTIYF. CDR3 coding DNA: TGTGCCAGCAGCGGGGGGGACCGGTCCTCTGGAGGAAACACCATATATTTT.

This clonotype was detected ten times or more. The chain uses TRBV24-1 and TRBJ2-2; D is ambiguous. The CDR3 runs 13 residues. CDR1 is KGHDR and CDR2 is SFDVKD in the germline V gene. V was cut by 5 bases and J by 6 bases, with 9 bases left in between. The CDR3 DNA sequence: TGTGCCACCAGTGTCCAAGGGCCCGGGGAGCTGTTTTTT. Translated: CATSVQGPGELFF.

Here the CDR3 reads CAIKTGTGDYEAFF. In DNA, the CDR3 is TGTGCCATCAAGACCGGGACAGGGGACTATGAAGCTTTCTTT. The chain couples TRBV10-3 to TRBJ1-1; 10 bases are a match to TRBD1. V gave up 7 bases and J gave up 7 bases; unmatched junction bases: 9. This CDR3 contains 14 residues. Germline V gene sequence: CDR1 ENHRY, CDR2 SYGVKD.

The chain joins TRBV2 to TRBJ2-6; D remains ambiguous. V was cut by 3 bases and J by 0 bases, with 9 bases left in between. This CDR3 has 16 residues. Looked up from germline, CDR1 is SNHLY and CDR2 is FYNNEI. CDR3 in DNA: TGTGCCAGCAGTGACGCTGCGAGCTCTGGGGCCAACGTCCTGACTTTC. It encodes CASSDAASSGANVLTF. Based on the CDR3 plus reference TRBV2 and TRBJ2-6, the full variable domain is EPEVTQTPSHQVTQMGQEVILRCVPISNHLYFYWYRQILGQKVEFLVSFYNNEISEKSEIFDDQFSVERPDGSNFTLKIRSTKLEDSAMYFCASSDAASSGANVLTFGAGSRLTVL.

Comments on this clonotype: The junction departs from the called germline gene at one end, perhaps through a read error. The chain couples TRBV10-2 to TRBJ1-2; TRBD1 agrees at 9 bases. This CDR3 region has 13 residues. The V gene's germline CDR1 is WSHSY and CDR2 SAAADI. The CDR3 protein is CASSLQGARGYTF. In nucleotides, the CDR3 is TGTGCCAGCAGTTTACAGGGGGCGCGGGGCTACACCTTC.

V usage is TRBV2 and J usage is TRBJ2-7; no firm D call. The germline CDR1 and CDR2 sequences are SNHLY and FYNNEI. There are 11 residues in the CDR3. Trimming stripped 6 bases from V and 2 bases from J, with 5 bases between. The CDR3 reads CASRPAYEQYF. In DNA form, the CDR3 reads TGTGCCAGCAGACCGGCCTACGAGCAGTACTTC.

In its sample, this clonotype was seen many times. V gene TRBV10-2 combines with J gene TRBJ1-1; maybe TRBD1 (6 bases). The germline V and J ends were trimmed by 5 bases and 4 bases, with 14 bases remaining between them. The CDR3 sequence is 14 residues long. Germline V gene sequence: CDR1 WSHSY, CDR2 SAAADI. CDR3 nucleotides: TGCGCCAGCAGTTCAACAGGGAGGGGCACTGAAGCTTTCTTT. This encodes CASSSTGRGTEAFF.

This chain joins TRBV7-9 and TRBJ2-5; 9 nucleotides match TRBD1. V lost 5 bases and J lost 9; bases outside the gene matches: 7. Germline V CDR1 and CDR2: SEHNR, FQNEAQ (reference sequence). The CDR3 totals 13 residues. Here the CDR3 DNA reads TGTGCCAGCAGCCCGGACAGGGGACAGCCCCAGTACTTC. Its protein is CASSPDRGQPQYF. The full variable domain, in which reference TRBV7-9 and TRBJ2-5 provide the parts outside the CDR3, is DTGVSQNPRHKITKRGQNVTFRCDPISEHNRLYWYRQTLGQGPEFLTYFQNEAQLEKSRLLSDRFSAERPKGSFSTLEIQRTEQGDSAMYLCASSPDRGQPQYFGPGTRLLVL.

J is TRBJ2-5 and V is TRBV15; 7 bases map to TRBD1. CDR3 length equals 14 residues. The germline CDR1 and CDR2 sequences are LNHNV and YYDKDF (reference sequence). V lost 10 bases and J lost 7; bases outside the gene matches: 15. The CDR3 is CASSKQGTSGTQYF. The CDR3 region has the DNA TGTGCCAGCAGTAAACAGGGGACGTCGGGGACCCAGTACTTC.

This clonotype was counted between two and nine times. An end of the junction differs from the germline gene, which may be a read error. The chain recombines TRBV10-2 with TRBJ2-7, with 12 bases lining up with TRBD2. The CDR3 extends over 16 amino acids. Looked up from germline, CDR1 is WSHSY and CDR2 is SAAADI. The CDR3 DNA reads TGTGCCAGCAGCCATACTAGCGGGGGGATCTCCTACGAGCAGTACTTC. This codes for CASSHTSGGISYEQYF.

With regard to this clonotype: A single base separates this from a much larger clone, so it may be a read error. The chain links TRBV9 to TRBJ2-7; TRBD1 matches at 7 bases. The CDR3 covers 14 residues. Looked up from germline, CDR1 is SGDLS and CDR2 is YYNGEE. CDR3 protein: CVSSVGQGVYEQYF. CDR3 sequence (DNA): TGTGTCAGCAGCGTAGGGCAGGGGGTCTACGAGCAGTACTTC. Full variable domain (remainder filled in from reference TRBV9 and TRBJ2-7): DSGVTQTPKHLITATGQRVTLRCSPRSGDLSVYWYQQSLDQGLQFLIQYYNGEERAKGNILERFSAQQFPDLHSELNLSSLELGDSALYFCVSSVGQGVYEQYFGPGTRLTVT.

V and J are TRBV7-9 and TRBJ1-2, with unresolved D. The CDR3 is 15 residues long. Germline V CDR1 and CDR2: SEHNR, FQNEAQ (reference sequence). Trimming left V 4 bases short and J 2 bases short, with 14 bases between. CDR3 protein: CASSSASTGNYGYTF. CDR3 in DNA: TGTGCCAGCAGCTCTGCTTCTACGGGCAACTATGGCTACACCTTC.

This clonotype was counted ten times or more. The chain uses TRBV29-1 and TRBJ2-7, with 8 bases identical to TRBD1. The CDR3 length is 13 residues. Trimming cost V 6 bases and J 5 bases; bases outside gene matches: 9. Germline assignment: CDR1 SQVTM and CDR2 ANQGSEA. The CDR3 DNA follows: TGCAGCGTCGGGACAGGCTTTTGGGACGAGCAGTACTTC. This encodes CSVGTGFWDEQYF.

V and J are TRBV10-3 and TRBJ1-1; D perhaps matches TRBD1 (5 bases). The ends were cut back, 8 bases at V and 6 bases at J, with 16 bases in the middle. The CDR3 is 13 residues long. Germline V gene lookup returns CDR1 ENHRY and CDR2 SYGVKD. CDR3 sequence (DNA): TGTGCCATCGCAGGGATGTCAATCGCTGAAGCTTTCTTT. It translates to CAIAGMSIAEAFF.

The V call is TRBV12-5, the J call TRBJ2-2, with 8 bases matching TRBD1. V gave up 0 bases and J gave up 4 bases; unmatched junction bases: 1. The CDR3 is 15 amino acids. Germline V gene data show CDR1 as LGHNT and CDR2 as FRNRAP. Here the CDR3 DNA reads TGTGCTAGTGGTTTGGTACAGGGGGGCACCGGGGAGCTGTTTTTT. It yields the protein CASGLVQGGTGELFF.

This clonotype has ten or more counts. J is TRBJ2-2 and V is TRBV10-3; 7 nucleotides line up with TRBD2. J was trimmed by 4 bases and V by 10 bases; bases with no gene match: 9. CDR1 and CDR2 (germline): ENHRY, SYGVKD. The CDR3 totals 14 residues. The CDR3 here is CASLAAGGTGELFF. CDR3 DNA sequence: TGTGCCAGCCTAGCGGCGGGTGGCACCGGGGAGCTGTTTTTT.

The V and J genes are TRBV9 and TRBJ1-5; D not certain. CDR1 and CDR2 from the germline V gene are SGDLS and YYNGEE. The CDR3 runs 14 residues. V was shortened by 3 bases and J by 3 bases, with 10 bases between the two germline ends. Written as DNA, the CDR3 is TGTGCCAGCAGCGGCGGTGGCGTCAATCAGCCCCAGCATTTT. The encoded protein is CASSGGGVNQPQHF.

The J gene is TRBJ1-5, the V gene TRBV15, with D perhaps matching TRBD1 (6 bases). The CDR3 length is 15 residues. Trimming left V 5 bases short and J 2 bases short, with 13 bases between. Germline CDR1 is LNHNV and CDR2 is YYDKDF (reference sequence). This CDR3 reads CATSPRGAGNQPQHF. CDR3 sequence (DNA): TGTGCCACCAGCCCCCGGGGGGCGGGCAATCAGCCCCAGCATTTT.

This clonotype has at least ten counts. This rearrangement joins TRBV6-2 or TRBV6-3 to TRBJ2-6; D not resolved. Germline lookup yields CDR1 MNHEY and CDR2 SVGEGT. The CDR3 consists of 13 residues. Trimming shortened V by 8 bases and J by 0 bases, and 5 bases separated the two germline ends. CDR3 sequence reads: CASLSSGANVLTF. The CDR3 nucleotides are TGTGCCAGCTTGAGCTCTGGGGCCAACGTCCTGACTTTC.

The CDR3 DNA reads as TGTGCCACCAGTGACCTCGGGACTAGCGGGAGCAGGGAGCTGTTTTTT. It yields the protein CATSDLGTSGSRELFF. The chain has TRBV24-1 and TRBJ2-2; 14 bases line up with TRBD2. With 4 bases clipped from V and 9 bases from J, the junction kept 6 bases outside the gene matches. CDR3 length equals 16 residues. The germline CDR1 and CDR2 sequences are KGHDR and SFDVKD.

The genes are TRBV7-2 and TRBJ1-2; no reliable D call. The germline gives CDR1 SGHTA, CDR2 FQGNSA. The germline V and J ends were trimmed by 6 bases and 3 bases, with 8 bases remaining between them. The CDR3 is 12 amino acids. The CDR3 DNA sequence: TGTGCCAGCAGACGCGCAGACTATGGCTACACCTTC. This gives the protein CASRRADYGYTF.

This clonotype was counted ten times or more. Here the CDR3 DNA reads TGTGCCATCAGCCACCAGCAGGGGGGGCTGGATGGCTACACCTTC. It yields the protein CAISHQQGGLDGYTF. The chain uses TRBV10-3 and TRBJ1-2; 7 nucleotides align to TRBD1. Losses at the gene ends were 6 bases for V and 6 bases for J; bases not matched to a gene: 13. The CDR3 is 15 residues long. Germline assignment: CDR1 ENHRY and CDR2 SYGVKD.

The chain joins TRBV21-1 to TRBJ1-4; the table's D call TRBD1 went unverified against the DNA. TRBV21-1 is recorded as a pseudogene. This CDR3 region has 15 residues. CDR3 protein: CASRNGQGAFEKLFF. For the CDR3, the DNA is TGTGCCAGCAGAAACGGACAGGGGGCCTTTGAAAAACTGTTTTTT.

The rearrangement joins TRBV7-9 to TRBJ2-6; D uncertain. V was clipped by 7 bases and J by 4 bases, with 5 bases between them. Per germline, CDR1 SEHNR and CDR2 FQNEAQ (reference sequence). This CDR3 has 12 amino acids. The CDR3, as DNA: TGTGCCAGCACCAGAGGGGCCAACGTCCTGACTTTC. This codes for CASTRGANVLTF.

The V and J genes are TRBV11-2 and TRBJ2-7; 8 bases align to TRBD1. The CDR3 has 13 residues. Germline-derived CDR1 and CDR2 are SGHAT and FQNNGV. After removal of 8 bases from V and 5 bases from J, the junction contained 8 bases not matched to a gene. CDR3 residues: CASSKDRGHEQYF. The CDR3 coding sequence is TGTGCCAGCTCAAAAGACAGGGGCCACGAGCAGTACTTC.

This chain connects TRBV7-2 to TRBJ2-7; no firm D call. The CDR3 sequence is 11 residues long. Germline-derived CDR1 and CDR2 are SGHTA and FQGNSA. V lost 5 bases to trimming and J lost 11 bases, with 13 bases between them. CDR3 DNA: TGTGCCAGCAGCGTAACAGAAGAGGAGTACTTC. It yields the protein CASSVTEEEYF. The entire variable domain, with the rest obtained from reference TRBV7-2 and TRBJ2-7, is as follows: GAGVSQSPSNKVTEKGKDVELRCDPISGHTALYWYRQSLGQGLEFLIYFQGNSAPDKSGLPSDRFSAERTGGSVSTLTIQRTQQEDSAVYLCASSVTEEEYFGPGTRLTVT.

This clonotype has ten or more counts. The rearrangement uses TRBV29-1 and TRBJ1-5; 8 positions agree with TRBD1. CDR3 length: 13 residues. Germline V gene lookup returns CDR1 SQVTM and CDR2 ANQGSEA. The CDR3 nucleotides are TGCGCCCATGGGACAGGCCTTAATCAGCCCCAGCATTTT. This encodes CAHGTGLNQPQHF.

In its sample, this clonotype was seen a few times. For the CDR3, the DNA is TGCGCCAGCAGCCGGGACCGGTCTAATGAAAAACTGTTTTTT. Its translation: CASSRDRSNEKLFF. This chain joins TRBV5-1 and TRBJ1-4; D is perhaps TRBD1 (5 bases). Between the trimmed V and J ends, which lost 4 bases and 3 bases, there was a span of 10 bases. This CDR3 comprises 14 residues. Germline V gives CDR1 SGHRS, CDR2 YFSETQ.

The V gene is TRBV29-1, the J gene TRBJ2-7; D not certain. The CDR3 consists of 12 residues. V shed 0 bases and J shed 3 bases, with 6 bases lying between them. Looked up from germline, CDR1 is SQVTM and CDR2 is ANQGSEA. The DNA of the CDR3 is TGCAGCGTTGAAGACAAGGACTACGAGCAGTACTTC. This gives the protein CSVEDKDYEQYF.